This T cell receptor beta chain was observed in a study of shared clonotypes between healthy human individuals. Broader study findings: The genetic and exposure-history diversity represented was limited by few donors.

Produced via immunoSEQ multiplex PCR; TCRdb's table is partial and in-frame only. The sample has around 560,000 clones; 85% to 95% are singletons. This CDR3 region has 14 residues. Germline CDR1 is MNHEY and CDR2 is SMNVEV (reference sequence). V was pared by 2 bases and J by 0 bases, with 8 bases between. CD45RO negativity and positive selection for CCR7 defined naive CD8 cells, a population that excluded terminally differentiated effector memory CD45RA+ cells. To note about this clone: The antigen is unknown.

The receptor was derived from a woman aged 25 to 45 in good health. Sequencing was performed on naive CD8+ T cells sorted from blood. The rearrangement joins TRBV27 to TRBJ2-7; D gene ambiguous. CDR3: CASSLQESSYEQYF. The CDR3 bases are TGTGCCAGCAGTTTACAGGAGAGCTCCTACGAGCAGTACTTC.